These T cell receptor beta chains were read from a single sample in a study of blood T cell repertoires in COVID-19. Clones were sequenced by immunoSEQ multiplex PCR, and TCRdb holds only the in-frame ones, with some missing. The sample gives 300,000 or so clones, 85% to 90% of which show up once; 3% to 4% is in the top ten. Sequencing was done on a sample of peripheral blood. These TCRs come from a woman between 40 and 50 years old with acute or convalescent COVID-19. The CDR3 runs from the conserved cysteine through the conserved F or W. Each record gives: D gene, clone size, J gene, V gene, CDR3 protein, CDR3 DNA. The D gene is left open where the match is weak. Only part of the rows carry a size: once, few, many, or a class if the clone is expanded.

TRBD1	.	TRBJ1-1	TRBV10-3	CAISEPPGQAVTGTEAFF	TGTGCCATCAGTGAGCCCCCGGGACAGGCCGTTACGGGGACTGAAGCTTTCTTT
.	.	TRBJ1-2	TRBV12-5	CASGLGREGLYGYTF	TGTGCTAGTGGTTTGGGACGGGAGGGCCTCTATGGCTACACCTTC
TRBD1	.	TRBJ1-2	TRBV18	CASSPDRVSNYGYTF	TGTGCCAGCTCACCGGACAGGGTCTCTAACTATGGCTACACCTTC
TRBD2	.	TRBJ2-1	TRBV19	CASSILAGYPNEQFF	TGTGCCAGTAGTATACTAGCGGGGTATCCCAATGAGCAGTTCTTC
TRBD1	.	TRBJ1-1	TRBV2	CASRAGTGGTEAFF	TGTGCCAGCAGGGCCGGGACAGGGGGCACTGAAGCTTTCTTT
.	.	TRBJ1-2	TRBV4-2	CASSQEKVRRSISF	TGTGCCAGCAGCCAAGAAAAGGTCCGCAGGTCAATTTCATTC
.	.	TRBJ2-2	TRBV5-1	CASSPDSNTGELFF	TGCGCCAGCAGCCCGGACAGCAACACCGGGGAGCTGTTTTTT
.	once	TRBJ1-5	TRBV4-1	CASSQEPGLANQPQHF	TGCGCCAGCAGCCAAGAACCGGGTTTGGCAAATCAGCCCCAGCATTTT
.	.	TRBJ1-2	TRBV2	CASIVQGLYGYTF	TGTGCCAGCATTGTGCAGGGTCTCTATGGCTACACCTTC
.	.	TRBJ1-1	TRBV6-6	CASSHRSPGDTEAFF	TGTGCCAGCAGTCACCGTAGCCCCGGGGACACTGAAGCTTTCTTT
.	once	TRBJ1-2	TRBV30	CAWSVRLQGGYTF	TGTGCCTGGAGTGTACGGCTACAGGGTGGCTACACCTTC
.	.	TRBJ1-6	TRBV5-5	CASSLFASSYNSPLHF	TGTGCCAGCAGCTTGTTCGCTAGCTCCTATAATTCACCCCTCCACTTT
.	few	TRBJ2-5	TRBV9	CASSPWTGGETQYF	TGTGCCAGCAGCCCCTGGACAGGAGGGGAGACCCAGTACTTC
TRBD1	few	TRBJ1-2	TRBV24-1	CATSSAGTGEGYTF	TGTGCCACCAGTTCAGCCGGGACAGGGGAAGGCTACACCTTC
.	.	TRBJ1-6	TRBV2	CASGGPRYSPLHF	TGTGCCAGCGGAGGGCCGCGTTATTCACCCCTCCACTTT
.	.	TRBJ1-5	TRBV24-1	CATSDTPSTVVNQPQHF	TGTGCCACCAGTGACACGCCAAGCACGGTCGTCAATCAGCCCCAGCATTTT
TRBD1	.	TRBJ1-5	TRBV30	CAWSAGQANQPQHF	TGTGCCTGGAGTGCAGGACAGGCAAATCAGCCCCAGCATTTT
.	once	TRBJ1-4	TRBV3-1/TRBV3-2	CASSQSAAGAGEKLFF	TGTGCCAGCAGCCAATCGGCGGCGGGGGCAGGGGAAAAACTGTTTTTT
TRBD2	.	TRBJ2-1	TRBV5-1	CASSRTSGGLSYNEQFF	TGCGCCAGCAGCAGGACTAGCGGGGGTCTCTCCTACAATGAGCAGTTCTTC
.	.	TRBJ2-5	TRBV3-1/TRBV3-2	CASSPWPVYGGAGETQYF	TGTGCCAGCAGCCCGTGGCCTGTTTATGGGGGGGCTGGTGAGACCCAGTACTTC
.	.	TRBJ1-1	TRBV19	CASSPRGGRTEAFF	TGTGCCAGTAGTCCCCGGGGGGGGAGGACTGAAGCTTTCTTT
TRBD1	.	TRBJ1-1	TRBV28	CASRYRGNTEAFF	TGTGCCAGCAGGTACAGGGGTAACACTGAAGCTTTCTTT